This is a list of T cell receptor beta chains from one sample in a study of control samples from healthy donors and cancer patients. This table comes from immunoSEQ multiplex PCR, and its TCRdb copy is limited to in-frame clones, with some not included. The sample carries 95,000 to 150,000 clones, around 92% recorded once. The sample comprised PBMCs. The receptors were sampled from an older man with head and neck cancer. The CDR3 runs from the conserved cysteine through the conserved F or W. D genes are given only for firm matches. Clone size is shown for a subset of rows, as once, few, many or a class of expanded clone.

cdr3_aa: CSVGGAGGYTF
cdr3_nt: TGCAGCGTTGGGGGGGCTGGTGGCTACACCTTC
v_call: TRBV29-1
clone_size: -
j_call: TRBJ1-2
d_call: -
cdr3_length: 11

cdr3_aa: CASSVDPGIDTQYF
cdr3_nt: TGTGCCAGCAGCGTAGACCCGGGTATTGATACGCAGTATTTT
v_call: TRBV9
clone_size: -
j_call: TRBJ2-3
d_call: -
cdr3_length: 14

cdr3_aa: CAWSAIQWTGELFF
cdr3_nt: TGTGCCTGGAGTGCCATCCAATGGACCGGGGAGCTGTTTTTT
v_call: TRBV30
clone_size: -
j_call: TRBJ2-2
d_call: -
cdr3_length: 14

cdr3_aa: CASSPDPNKYEQYF
cdr3_nt: TGTGCCAGCAGTCCTGATCCAAACAAATACGAGCAGTACTTC
v_call: TRBV11-2
clone_size: -
j_call: TRBJ2-7
d_call: -
cdr3_length: 14

cdr3_aa: CASSLTVYTEAFF
cdr3_nt: TGTGCCAGCAGTTTAACCGTTTACACTGAAGCTTTCTTT
v_call: TRBV27
clone_size: -
j_call: TRBJ1-1
d_call: -
cdr3_length: 13

cdr3_aa: CASSFRGDYYRYEQYF
cdr3_nt: TGTGCCAGCAGCTTTAGGGGGGACTACTATCGCTACGAGCAGTACTTC
v_call: TRBV5-5
clone_size: medium-sized
j_call: TRBJ2-7
d_call: -
cdr3_length: 16

cdr3_aa: CASSSTGGYEQYF
cdr3_nt: TGTGCCAGCAGCTCAACCGGGGGATACGAGCAGTACTTC
v_call: TRBV7-2
clone_size: -
j_call: TRBJ2-7
d_call: -
cdr3_length: 13

cdr3_aa: CASTDRPNSNQPQHF
cdr3_nt: TGTGCCAGTACAGACAGGCCTAATAGCAATCAGCCCCAGCATTTT
v_call: TRBV19
clone_size: -
j_call: TRBJ1-5
d_call: -
cdr3_length: 15

cdr3_aa: CASSLSRVSEAFF
cdr3_nt: TGTGCCAGCAGCTTGAGCAGGGTCTCTGAAGCTTTCTTT
v_call: TRBV5-4
clone_size: -
j_call: TRBJ1-1
d_call: -
cdr3_length: 13

cdr3_aa: CASTEGTTRIITQYF
cdr3_nt: TGTGCCAGCACCGAAGGGACAACCCGAATAATTACCCAGTACTTC
v_call: TRBV6-5
clone_size: -
j_call: TRBJ2-5
d_call: -
cdr3_length: 15

cdr3_aa: CASSARTGRNSPLHF
cdr3_nt: TGTGCCAGCAGTGCCCGGACAGGGAGGAATTCACCCCTCCACTTT
v_call: TRBV6-4
clone_size: -
j_call: TRBJ1-6
d_call: TRBD1
cdr3_length: 15

cdr3_aa: CASSPTSGTYNEQFF
cdr3_nt: TGTGCCAGCAGCCCTACTAGCGGGACCTACAATGAGCAGTTCTTC
v_call: TRBV13
clone_size: -
j_call: TRBJ2-1
d_call: TRBD2
cdr3_length: 15

cdr3_aa: CASSLGTSTGDGYTF
cdr3_nt: TGTGCCAGCAGCTTGGGGACGTCGACGGGGGATGGCTACACCTTC
v_call: TRBV5-8
clone_size: -
j_call: TRBJ1-2
d_call: -
cdr3_length: 15

cdr3_aa: CASSYQRLGRETQYF
cdr3_nt: TGTGCCAGCAGTTACCAGAGACTAGGTCGAGAGACCCAGTACTTC
v_call: TRBV6-5
clone_size: -
j_call: TRBJ2-5
d_call: -
cdr3_length: 15

cdr3_aa: CASKSWAGAYEQYF
cdr3_nt: TGTGCCAGCAAATCCTGGGCAGGGGCCTACGAGCAGTACTTC
v_call: TRBV6-4
clone_size: -
j_call: TRBJ2-7
d_call: -
cdr3_length: 14

cdr3_aa: CASNLQGSNEQFF
cdr3_nt: TGTGCCAGCAACTTACAGGGTTCAAATGAGCAGTTCTTC
v_call: TRBV6-5
clone_size: once
j_call: TRBJ2-1
d_call: -
cdr3_length: 13

cdr3_aa: CASSIGSWGTEAFF
cdr3_nt: TGTGCCAGTAGTATAGGAAGCTGGGGCACTGAAGCTTTCTTT
v_call: TRBV19
clone_size: -
j_call: TRBJ1-1
d_call: -
cdr3_length: 14

cdr3_aa: CASSQGTNFHGEQFF
cdr3_nt: TGTGCCAGCAGCCAAGGGACCAACTTTCATGGTGAGCAGTTCTTC
v_call: TRBV7-9
clone_size: -
j_call: TRBJ2-1
d_call: -
cdr3_length: 15

cdr3_aa: CASSESTTGTQYF
cdr3_nt: TGCGCCAGCAGTGAGTCGACGACAGGTACGCAGTATTTT
v_call: TRBV10-1
clone_size: -
j_call: TRBJ2-3
d_call: -
cdr3_length: 13

cdr3_aa: CASGATGRNQPQHF
cdr3_nt: TGTGCCAGCGGAGCCACAGGTCGCAATCAGCCCCAGCATTTT
v_call: TRBV9
clone_size: -
j_call: TRBJ1-5
d_call: -
cdr3_length: 14

cdr3_aa: CASSFGGGSSEQYF
cdr3_nt: TGTGCCAGCAGCTTCGGGGGAGGAAGCTCCGAGCAGTACTTC
v_call: TRBV7-9
clone_size: -
j_call: TRBJ2-7
d_call: -
cdr3_length: 14

cdr3_aa: CASSFVPYSYNEQFF
cdr3_nt: TGTGCCAGCAGCTTCGTCCCATACTCCTACAATGAGCAGTTCTTC
v_call: TRBV5-5
clone_size: -
j_call: TRBJ2-1
d_call: -
cdr3_length: 15

cdr3_aa: CASSSPGRAQYF
cdr3_nt: TGTGCCAGCAGTTCGCCAGGGCGGGCCCAGTACTTC
v_call: TRBV27
clone_size: -
j_call: TRBJ2-5
d_call: -
cdr3_length: 12

cdr3_aa: CASSSPTGTTGELFF
cdr3_nt: TGCGCCAGCAGCTCTCCGACAGGCACTACCGGGGAGCTGTTTTTT
v_call: TRBV5-1
clone_size: -
j_call: TRBJ2-2
d_call: -
cdr3_length: 15

cdr3_aa: CASSQGISGNTIYF
cdr3_nt: TGTGCCAGTAGCCAGGGAATATCCGGAAACACCATATATTTT
v_call: TRBV19
clone_size: -
j_call: TRBJ1-3
d_call: -
cdr3_length: 14

cdr3_aa: CASSQTGTTYNSPLHF
cdr3_nt: TGCGCCAGCAGCCAAACAGGGACCACCTATAATTCACCCCTCCACTTT
v_call: TRBV4-1
clone_size: -
j_call: TRBJ1-6
d_call: -
cdr3_length: 16

cdr3_aa: CASGFGQGIGNEQFF
cdr3_nt: TGTGCTAGTGGTTTTGGGCAGGGGATAGGTAATGAGCAGTTCTTC
v_call: TRBV12-5
clone_size: once
j_call: TRBJ2-1
d_call: -
cdr3_length: 15